Listed below are T cell receptor beta chains from one sample, sequenced in a study of memory CD4+ T cells and cytomegalovirus serostatus. Measured with immunoSEQ multiplex PCR; TCRdb has only the in-frame clones, and not every one. The sample lists around 62,000 clones, 76% occurring once. The material sequenced was memory CD4+ T cells from blood. These receptors originate from an adult in good health and CMV-seropositive. CDR3s include the opening cysteine and the closing phenylalanine or tryptophan. A D gene is named only where the DNA matches it firmly. Only part of the rows carry a size: once, few, many, or a class if the clone is expanded.

TRBJ1-2	NA	TRBV29-1	NA	CSVERTDNYGYTF	TGCAGCGTTGAAAGGACAGACAACTATGGCTACACCTTC
TRBJ1-5	NA	TRBV2	NA	CASRSSNQPQHF	TGTGCCAGCAGATCTAGCAATCAGCCCCAGCATTTT
TRBJ1-1	few	TRBV2	NA	CASSQSGYTEAFF	TGTGCCAGCAGTCAGTCAGGGTACACTGAAGCTTTCTTT
TRBJ1-1	NA	TRBV2	TRBD1	CASSQDRDTEAFF	TGTGCCAGCAGCCAGGACAGGGACACTGAAGCTTTCTTT
TRBJ2-6	NA	TRBV11-2	NA	CASSVGTDNSGANVLTF	TGTGCCAGCAGCGTCGGGACGGATAACTCTGGGGCCAACGTCCTGACTTTC
TRBJ2-1	NA	TRBV2	NA	CASSEILAGASLYNEQFF	TGTGCCAGCAGTGAAATATTGGCTGGCGCTTCTCTATACAATGAGCAGTTCTTC
TRBJ2-3	once	TRBV9	NA	CASSVAGGQTDTQYF	TGTGCCAGCAGCGTAGCTGGGGGCCAGACAGATACGCAGTATTTT
TRBJ2-7	NA	TRBV14	NA	CASSQGGEQYF	TGTGCCAGCAGCCAAGGGGGCGAGCAGTACTTC
TRBJ1-6	NA	TRBV6-1	NA	CASSASAPQGNSPLHF	TGTGCCAGCAGTGCGTCAGCACCCCAGGGTAATTCACCCCTCCACTTT
TRBJ1-2	NA	TRBV30	NA	CAWRDGYYGYTF	TGTGCCTGGAGGGACGGATACTATGGCTACACCTTC
TRBJ2-3	NA	TRBV5-6	NA	CASQGGMADTQYF	TGTGCCAGCCAGGGGGGGATGGCAGATACGCAGTATTTT
TRBJ1-4	NA	TRBV9	NA	CASSVGPAAATNEKLFF	TGTGCCAGCAGCGTAGGCCCGGCAGCTGCAACTAATGAAAAACTGTTTTTT
TRBJ2-3	NA	TRBV29-1	TRBD2	CSAGLRLAGADTQYF	TGCAGCGCTGGATTGAGGCTAGCGGGGGCGGATACGCAGTATTTT